Listed below are T cell receptor beta chains from one sample, sequenced in a study of cytomegalovirus exposure and HLA in healthy donors. This table comes from immunoSEQ multiplex PCR, and its TCRdb copy is limited to in-frame clones, with some not included. The table lists about 43,000 clones, approximately 77% of them singletons. The sequenced material came from PBMCs. All receptors come from a man under 40 in good health and CMV-seronegative. Both conserved end residues are part of each CDR3. D genes are given only for firm matches. Clone sizes are given selectively: once, few, many, or a class where the clone is expanded.

>TRBD1|TRBJ2-7|TRBV6-5|few
TGTGCCAGCAGTTCACCCGGGACAGGGGCTGCCTACGAGCAGTACTTC
CASSSPGTGAAYEQYF
>NA|TRBJ1-5|TRBV28|NA
TGTGCCAGCAGTCCACGGGGTTCCAATCAGCCCCAGCATTTT
CASSPRGSNQPQHF
>TRBD1|TRBJ2-3|TRBV12-5|NA
TGTGCTAGTGGTCGAGACAGGGCGGCGGATACGCAGTATTTT
CASGRDRAADTQYF
>TRBD1|TRBJ1-2|TRBV27|NA
TGTGCCAGCAGCTTCCGGACAGGGGGCGTCGTATATGGCTACACCTTC
CASSFRTGGVVYGYTF
>TRBD2|TRBJ2-1|TRBV4-1|NA
TGCGCCAGCAGCCAAGGGGGAGCGGGAGATGCGAACGGTGAGCAGTTCTTC
CASSQGGAGDANGEQFF
>NA|TRBJ1-5|TRBV11-2|NA
TGTGCCAGCAGCTTAGACAGGGGTCAGCCCCAGCATTTT
CASSLDRGQPQHF
>TRBD2|TRBJ2-6|TRBV2|NA
TGTGCCAGCAGTACCACTAGCGTTGGGGCCAACGTCCTGACTTTC
CASSTTSVGANVLTF
>NA|TRBJ1-2|TRBV6-6|NA
TGTGCCAGCAGTGGACAGCCTAACTATGGCTACACCTTC
CASSGQPNYGYTF
>NA|TRBJ2-7|TRBV19|NA
TGTGCCAGTAGGATGACAGGACACTCCTACGAGCAGTACTTC
CASRMTGHSYEQYF
>NA|TRBJ2-5|TRBV11-2|NA
TGTGCCAGCAGCTTAGGACGGGGATGGGAGACCCAGTACTTC
CASSLGRGWETQYF
>TRBD1|TRBJ2-7|TRBV11-2|NA
TGTGCCAGCAGCCCCGGGACAGGGGGTGCCCTCTCCTACGAGCAGTACTTC
CASSPGTGGALSYEQYF
>TRBD1|TRBJ2-7|TRBV28|few
TGTGCCAGCCTCACGCTAACCGGGACAGGGGGCGCCGGGTCCTACGAGCAGTACTTC
CASLTLTGTGGAGSYEQYF
>NA|TRBJ2-5|TRBV19|NA
TGTGCCAGTAGTATGGGTCAGGGTAGGGTCAGAGAGACCCAGTACTTC
CASSMGQGRVRETQYF
>TRBD2|TRBJ2-7|TRBV5-4|NA
TGTGCCAGCAGCCGACGGACTAGCGGCTCCGTAGAGCAGTACTTC
CASSRRTSGSVEQYF
>NA|TRBJ1-5|TRBV10-3|NA
TGTGCCATCAGTGAGATCGGGGTCCGACAGCCCCAGCATTTT
CAISEIGVRQPQHF
>NA|TRBJ2-3|TRBV2|NA
TGTGCCAGCAACCCTTCCTCGGACAAACTGGAAGATACGCAGTATTTT
CASNPSSDKLEDTQYF
>NA|TRBJ2-5|TRBV9|NA
TGTGCCAGCAGCCCGCGGGACAGCCAAGAGACCCAGTACTTC
CASSPRDSQETQYF
>NA|TRBJ1-2|TRBV4-3|NA
TGCGCCAGCGGTCAGGGGAACTATGGCTACACCTTC
CASGQGNYGYTF
>NA|TRBJ1-2|TRBV6-5|NA
TGTGCCAGCAGTTACTCCGAGGGGGTTTCGGGCTACACCTTC
CASSYSEGVSGYTF
>TRBD1|TRBJ2-1|TRBV5-6|NA
TGTGCCAGCAGCGAGGACAGGGGGCGGACCTACAATGAGCAGTTCTTC
CASSEDRGRTYNEQFF
>TRBD2|TRBJ2-3|TRBV7-9|NA
TGTGCCAGCGGCCCAACACTAGCGTCTCAGACAGATACGCAGTATTTT
CASGPTLASQTDTQYF
>NA|TRBJ1-2|TRBV28|NA
TGTGCCAGCAGCCTAAACAGGGTTCTTAACTATGGCTACACCTTC
CASSLNRVLNYGYTF
>NA|TRBJ2-3|TRBV5-1|NA
TGCGCCAGCAGCTTGGCGGCGGGGACGGATACGCAGTATTTT
CASSLAAGTDTQYF
>TRBD1|TRBJ2-7|TRBV5-1|NA
TGCGCCAGCAGCGTCCGGGACAGGGGATATGAGCAGTACTTC
CASSVRDRGYEQYF
>NA|TRBJ2-3|TRBV4-3|NA
TGCGCCAGCAGCCAGGAGACTAGTTGGACAGATACGCAGTATTTT
CASSQETSWTDTQYF
>NA|TRBJ2-4|TRBV6-5|NA
TGTGCCAGCAGATCCCCACAGCAATACATTCAGTACTTC
CASRSPQQYIQYF
>NA|TRBJ1-5|TRBV6-5|NA
TGTGCCAGCAGTCGACTGGATAGCAATCAGCCCCAGCATTTT
CASSRLDSNQPQHF
>NA|TRBJ2-1|TRBV29-1|NA
TGCAGCGTTGTCCCTTGGGCGGGGGCACACAATGAGCAGTTCTTC
CSVVPWAGAHNEQFF
>NA|TRBJ1-4|TRBV19|NA
TGTGCCAGTAGTATCCAGGCAACTAATGAAAAACTGTTTTTT
CASSIQATNEKLFF
>TRBD1|TRBJ1-1|TRBV6-6|few
TGTGCCAGCAGTTACGACAGGGGGCGGGCTGAAGCTTTCTTT
CASSYDRGRAEAFF
>NA|TRBJ1-1|TRBV28|NA
TGTGCCAGCAGTCTGGGCAGGGGTGCTGAAGCTTTCTTT
CASSLGRGAEAFF
>TRBD1|TRBJ2-2|TRBV30|NA
TGTGCCTGGAGGATGCAGGGGGCGGGCACCGGGGAGCTGTTTTTT
CAWRMQGAGTGELFF
>NA|TRBJ1-2|TRBV6-5|once
TGTGCCAGCAGTTATGGAGAGGCAAACTATGGCTACACCTTC
CASSYGEANYGYTF